What follows are 7 T cell receptor beta chains derived from one specimen sequenced in a study of blood T cells in healthy people across ages. The second PCR ran roughly 7 to 12 cycles with a sample-barcoded 5' primer and J-beta primers. TCRdb ran MiXCR on the 5' RACE reads and lists one entry per CDR3 protein. The profile shows 800,000 to 950,000 distinct CDR3 sequences, around 29% of them singletons. The same sample was also studied in work on T cells of mothers and their children.

Sequenced: blood. The receptors stem from a woman between 40 and 50 years old in good health.

The V gene is TRBV5-1, the J gene TRBJ1-1; 7 bases line up with TRBD1. CDR3 length: 15 amino acids. CDR1 is SGHRS, CDR2 YFSETQ, per germline. Germline trimming cut 0 bases from V and 5 bases from J; bases unmatched to any gene: 7. The CDR3 nucleotides are TGCGCCAGCAGCTTGGCAGTCCAGGGGGGTACTGAAGCTTTCTTT. This codes for CASSLAVQGGTEAFF. Looking up the rest from reference TRBV5-1 and TRBJ1-1 gives the full variable domain: KAGVTQTPRYLIKTRGQQVTLSCSPISGHRSVSWYQQTPGQGLQFLFEYFSETQRNKGNFPGRFSGRQFSNSRSEMNVSTLELGDSALYLCASSLAVQGGTEAFFGQGTRLTVV.

This clonotype was found a few times. This chain links TRBV2 with TRBJ2-6, with D maybe TRBD1 (5 bases). V lost 1 base to trimming and J lost 2 bases, with 15 bases between them. Germline CDR1 and CDR2: SNHLY and FYNNEI. This CDR3 contains 18 residues. The CDR3 loop is CASSEGQGTYTGANVLTF. In DNA form, the CDR3 reads TGTGCCAGCAGTGAAGGCCAGGGAACATATACTGGGGCCAACGTCCTGACTTTC.

This clonotype has at least ten counts. CDR3 residues: CSGWRGGTYNEQFF. The CDR3 DNA is TGCAGTGGCTGGCGGGGGGGAACCTACAATGAGCAGTTCTTC. The rearrangement links TRBV20-1 to TRBJ2-1, with 9 bases matching TRBD2. The CDR3 has 14 residues. V was clipped by 7 bases and J by 2 bases; unmatched bases: 6. CDR1 is DFQATT, CDR2 SNEGSKA, per germline (reference sequence).

The rearrangement links TRBV4-3 to TRBJ1-3; D remains ambiguous. The CDR3 is 13 amino acids. Trimming removed 0 bases from V and 9 bases from J, with 9 bases in between. Germline CDR1 reads LGHNA; CDR2 reads YSLEER. CDR3 loop: CASSQDREVTIYF. The CDR3 DNA reads as TGCGCCAGCAGCCAAGATCGTGAGGTCACCATATATTTT.

The chain couples TRBV29-1 to TRBJ1-2; 8 bases line up with TRBD1. J lost 4 bases, V lost 1 base, and 5 bases had no gene match. The CDR3 length is 14 residues. CDR1 is SQVTM, CDR2 ANQGSEA, per germline. CDR3 sequence: CSVEAGGRSYGYTF. DNA for the CDR3: TGCAGCGTTGAAGCAGGGGGCCGAAGCTATGGCTACACCTTC.

This clonotype was observed at least ten times. V is TRBV20-1 and J is TRBJ2-7; D may be TRBD1 (5 bases). The CDR3 extends over 12 amino acids. The germline V and J ends were trimmed by 4 bases and 4 bases, with 11 bases remaining between them. Germline-derived CDR1 and CDR2 are DFQATT and SNEGSKA (reference sequence). The CDR3 region is CSATRTKYEQYF. CDR3 DNA: TGCAGTGCTACCAGGACAAAATACGAGCAGTACTTC.

There are a few counts of this clonotype. One base away lies a much larger clone, so this may be a sequencing read error. V gene TRBV7-2 combines with J gene TRBJ2-7; no reliable D call. The germline V gene encodes CDR1 SGHTA and CDR2 FQGNSA. The CDR3 consists of 13 residues. As DNA, the CDR3 is TGTGCCGGCAGCCGCGTAAGCTCCTACGAGCAGTACTTC. Translation: CAGSRVSSYEQYF.